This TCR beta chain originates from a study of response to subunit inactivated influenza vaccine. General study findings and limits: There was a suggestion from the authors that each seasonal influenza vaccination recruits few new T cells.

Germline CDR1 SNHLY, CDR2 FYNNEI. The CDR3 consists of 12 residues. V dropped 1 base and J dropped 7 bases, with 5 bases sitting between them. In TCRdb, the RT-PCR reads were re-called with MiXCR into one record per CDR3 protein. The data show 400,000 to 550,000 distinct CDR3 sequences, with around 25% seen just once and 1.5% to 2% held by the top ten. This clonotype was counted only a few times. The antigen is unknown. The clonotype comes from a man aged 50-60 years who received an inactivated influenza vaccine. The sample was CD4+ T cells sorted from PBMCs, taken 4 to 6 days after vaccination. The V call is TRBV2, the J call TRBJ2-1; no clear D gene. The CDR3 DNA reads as TGTGCCAGCAGTGAAGTGGCTAATGAGCAGTTCTTC. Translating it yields CASSEVANEQFF.